This record covers a single T cell receptor (beta chain). Its antigen is not known. Sequencing used immunoSEQ version 4 in survey mode. TCRdb's copy holds only in-frame clones and misses some; the assay was immunoSEQ multiplex PCR. The sample includes some 31,000 clones, roughly 80% of them seen just once. The data belong to a study of persistence of HIV-infected CD4 T cells. Germline V gene data show CDR1 as SGHVS and CDR2 as FNYEAQ. With 4 bases removed from V and 9 bases from J, the gap between germline ends came to 22 bases. This CDR3 is built from 16 residues. The stimulus was lysate of CMV-infected fibroblasts, approximately 9.6 ug/mL. Sorted nonresponding memory CD4+ T cells were CD40L-negative, CD69-negative, CD45RO-high. Donors were HIV-1-infected adults who began suppressive ART during chronic infection. For at least 4 years, plasma HIV-1 RNA was undetectable (<50 copies/mL).

The sequence derives from an adult man with HIV who was CMV-seropositive. Sequencing used CD4+ T cells sorted from PBMCs after roughly 18-hour stimulation, obtained from a patient who received antiretroviral therapy. The chain joins TRBV7-6 to TRBJ2-1; possible D gene TRBD2, 8 bases. The CDR3 loop reads CASSSGGGTSGGEQFF. The CDR3 DNA follows: TGTGCCAGCAGCTCAGGGGGAGGGACTAGTGGGGGTGAGCAGTTCTTC.